This T cell receptor beta chain was profiled in a study of PD-1 blockade in classical Hodgkin lymphoma. This clone is judged hyperexpanded. Its antigen is unidentified. The time point is: cycle 4 day 1 (C4D1), after about 6 weeks of nivolumab. Brentuximab vedotin exposure varied among the patients, all of whom had relapsed after autologous stem cell transplantation. Purified CD4+ T cells were obtained from thawed PBMCs through magnetic negative selection. Under best response, outcomes were complete response, partial response or progressive disease. Profiled with immunoSEQ multiplex PCR; TCRdb holds only in-frame clones, not every one. Among around 26,000 clones, roughly 80% were seen once, and the ten largest hold 3.1%. Notes on the study in general: Significant TCR diversity gains by C4D1 occurred in CD4+ but not CD8+ cells.

The CDR3 extends over 14 amino acids. The germline CDR1 and CDR2 sequences are SEHNR and FQNEAQ (reference sequence). Trimming removed 5 bases from V and 3 bases from J; junction bases left unmatched: 3. The receptor was derived from a human donor with classical Hodgkin lymphoma. The rearrangement links TRBV7-9 to TRBJ1-4; 7 nucleotides agree with TRBD1. The specimen was CD4+ T cells from blood, collected before the fourth cycle of nivolumab. The chain's CDR3 is CASSVRGSNEKLFF. The DNA for the CDR3 is TGTGCCAGCAGCGTCAGGGGGTCTAATGAAAAACTGTTTTTT.